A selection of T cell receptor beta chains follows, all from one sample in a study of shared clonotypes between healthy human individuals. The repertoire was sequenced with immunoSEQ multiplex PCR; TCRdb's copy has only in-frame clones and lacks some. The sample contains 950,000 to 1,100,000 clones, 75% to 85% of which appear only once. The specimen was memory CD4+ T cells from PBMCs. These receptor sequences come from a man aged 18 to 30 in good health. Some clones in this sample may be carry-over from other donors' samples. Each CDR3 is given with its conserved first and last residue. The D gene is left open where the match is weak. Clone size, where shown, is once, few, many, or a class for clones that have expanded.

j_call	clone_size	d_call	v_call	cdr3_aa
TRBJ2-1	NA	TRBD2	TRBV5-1	CASSLADKRTSGRSLGNEQFF
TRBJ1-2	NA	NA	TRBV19	CASSIQQGNHYGYTF
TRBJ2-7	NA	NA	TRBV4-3	CASSQGQEFPYEQYF
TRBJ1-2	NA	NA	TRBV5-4	CASSLGPFGGIYGYTF
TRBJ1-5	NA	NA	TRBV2	CASSSQRRTDIYSNQPQHF
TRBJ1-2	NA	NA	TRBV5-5	CASSLVQYGYTF
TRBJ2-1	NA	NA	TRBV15	CATSPRGGEQFF
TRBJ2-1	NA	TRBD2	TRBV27	CASSLAASGSDEQFF
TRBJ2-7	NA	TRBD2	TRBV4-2	CASSPGGTRNEQYF
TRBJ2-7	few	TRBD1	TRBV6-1	CASSEYGDRVYAQYF
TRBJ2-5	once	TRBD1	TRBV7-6	CASSYPGQGFGTQYF
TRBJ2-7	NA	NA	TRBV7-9	CASSPVGQPYEQYF
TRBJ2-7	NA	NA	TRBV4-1	CASSQVPSAGPAYEQYF
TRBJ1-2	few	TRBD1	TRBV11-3	CASSRPRQGDGYTF
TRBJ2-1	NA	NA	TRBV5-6	CATCAGPRDEQFF
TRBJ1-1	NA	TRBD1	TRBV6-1	CASSEAQGAKAFF
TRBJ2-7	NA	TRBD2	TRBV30	CAWSRLAGAIEQYF
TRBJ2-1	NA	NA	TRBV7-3	CASSSPQEGRGSYNEQFF
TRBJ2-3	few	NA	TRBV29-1	CSVDEGLPDTQYF
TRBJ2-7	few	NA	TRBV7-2	CASSLGMGGAQSLYF
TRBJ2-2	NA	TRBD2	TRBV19	CASSTLAGANTGELFF
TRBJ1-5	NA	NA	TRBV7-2	CASSPGNQPQHF
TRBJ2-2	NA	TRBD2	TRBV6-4	CASSQLAGARNTGELFF
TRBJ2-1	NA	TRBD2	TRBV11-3	CASSLEAGGYNEQFF
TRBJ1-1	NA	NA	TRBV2	CASKTGGLNTEAFF
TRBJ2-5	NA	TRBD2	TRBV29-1	CSGTGGSGSLETQYF
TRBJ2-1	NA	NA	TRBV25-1	CASTTGGSPYNEQFF
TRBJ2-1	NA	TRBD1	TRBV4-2	CASSQVGDRGDEQFF
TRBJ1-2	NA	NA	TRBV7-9	CASSLLRGYTF
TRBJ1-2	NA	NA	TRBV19	CASSTTEHNYGYTF
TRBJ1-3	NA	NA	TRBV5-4	CASRESSSGNTIYF
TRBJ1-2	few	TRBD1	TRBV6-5	CASSPNMGQYGYTF
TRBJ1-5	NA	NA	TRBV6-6	CASSYARSSTQHF
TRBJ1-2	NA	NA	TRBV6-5	CASSYSRGAPYGYTF
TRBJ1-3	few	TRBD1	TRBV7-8	CASSLETGSASGNTIYF
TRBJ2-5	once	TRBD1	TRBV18	CASSPPSRGRETQYF
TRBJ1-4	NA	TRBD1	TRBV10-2	CASRETGVGEKLFF
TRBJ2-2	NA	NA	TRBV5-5	CASSLGAAGGHTGELFF
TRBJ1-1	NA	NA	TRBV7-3	CASSLQGRVNTEAFF
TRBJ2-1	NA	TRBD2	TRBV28	CASSLGLRGRSYNEQFF
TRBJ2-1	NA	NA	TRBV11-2	CASSLPQATNYNEQFF
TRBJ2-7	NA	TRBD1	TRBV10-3	CAIRGTARGDEQYF
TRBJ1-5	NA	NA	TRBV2	CASSAEGGRANQPQHF
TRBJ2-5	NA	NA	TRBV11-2	CASSLLPAETQYF
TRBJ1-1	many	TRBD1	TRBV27	CASSLRQGNTEAFF
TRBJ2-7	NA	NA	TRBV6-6	CATSKGNSYEQYF
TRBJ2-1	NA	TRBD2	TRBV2	CASTLLAGGGNEQFF
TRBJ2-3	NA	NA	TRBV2	CASKEMPSTDTQYF
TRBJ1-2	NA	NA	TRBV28	CASSLSGRGGGYTF